Sequencing of this TCR beta chain was carried out in a study of blood T cells in healthy people across ages. Study-wide points: A conclusive naive versus antigen-experienced comparison was prevented by the unsorted PBMCs. CMV status of donors was not determined, possibly confounding expanded clonotype changes.

The CDR3 covers 18 residues. V was trimmed by 3 bases and J by 0 bases, leaving 16 bases between them. CDR1 is KGHDR and CDR2 is SFDVKD in the germline V gene. The second PCR ran roughly 7 to 11 cycles with a sample-barcoded 5' primer and J-beta primers. TCRdb re-called the 5' RACE reads with MiXCR, one entry per CDR3 protein. The table has under 800,000 distinct CDR3 sequences, under 25% seen once. As for this clonotype: The antigen remains unidentified.

This chain uses TRBV24-1 with TRBJ2-2; D perhaps matches TRBD2 (5 bases). This TCR came from a man aged 65 to 79 in good health. The specimen was blood. The CDR3 region has the DNA TGTGCCACCAGTGATCCCCGTATTGGACTGCCGAACACCGGGGAGCTGTTTTTT. This codes for CATSDPRIGLPNTGELFF.